The 2 T cell receptor beta chains below all came from one sample that was sequenced in a study of post-analysis software for immune sequencing data. Study-wide results and caveats: About five TRBV segments appeared more often in patients than in controls, and TRBV5-6, TRBV5-1 and TRBV20-1 were among these.

No antigen is known for these receptors. The authors incorporated unique molecular identifiers into the TCR beta cDNA libraries. TCRdb called the PCR reads again in MiXCR, with one record for every CDR3 protein. Among around 440,000 distinct CDR3 sequences listed, approximately 46% were seen once. Sample: blood. Receptors were obtained from a girl aged 10 to 17 with multiple sclerosis.

V usage is TRBV20-1 and J usage is TRBJ2-7; possibly TRBD1 for D (5 bases). V lost 0 bases to trimming and J lost 2 bases, with 14 bases between them. Germline V lookup: CDR1 DFQATT, CDR2 SNEGSKA (reference sequence). This CDR3 contains 15 residues. The CDR3 sequence: CSARETPRGTYEQYF. In DNA, the CDR3 is TGCAGTGCTAGAGAGACCCCAAGGGGTACCTACGAGCAGTACTTC.

Of note for this clonotype: The junction does not match germline at one end; this may be a read error. The chain is built from TRBV5-6 and TRBJ1-1; D gene uncertain. CDR3 size: 13 residues. Germline CDR1 is SGHDT and CDR2 is YYEEEE. CDR3 coding DNA: TGTGCCAGCAGCTCCTGGGTCTTTACTGAAGCTCTCTTT. Amino acid sequence: CASSSWVFTEALF. Complete variable domain (other parts from reference TRBV5-6 and TRBJ1-1): DAGVTQSPTHLIKTRGQQVTLRCSPKSGHDTVSWYQQALGQGPQFIFQYYEEEERQRGNFPDRFSGHQFPNYSSELNVNALLLGDSALYLCASSSWVFTEALFGQGTRLTVV.